The sequence of this T cell receptor (beta chain) was determined in a study of cytomegalovirus exposure and HLA in healthy donors. Across the study: The same platform was used for the 100 to 150 validation repertoires as for the roughly 700 first-cohort repertoires, as reported in a later analysis. General study results and limits: The classifier reportedly diagnosed cytomegalovirus status with high sensitivity and specificity. Testing in vitro showed three CMV-associated chains specific for CMV antigens.

Profiling relied on immunoSEQ multiplex PCR, and the TCRdb table lists in-frame clones only, not all of them. The table shows about 220,000 clones, with about nine tenths occurring only once. The table lists this clone with a few counts. What it binds is not known. V shed 6 bases, J shed 14 bases, and the junction held 12 bases outside the gene matches. The CDR3 consists of 12 residues. Germline CDR1 reads SNHLY; CDR2 reads FYNNEI. The sequence came from a woman between 18 and 29 years old in good health and CMV-seronegative. The sample was PBMCs. The chain combines TRBV2 with TRBJ1-2; 7 nucleotides agree with TRBD1. DNA for the CDR3: TGTGCCAGCAGCTTAAGACAGGGCAAGAATACCTTC. Protein: CASSLRQGKNTF.